This TCR beta chain was captured by sequencing in a study of T cell responses to AZD1222 COVID-19 vaccine. The overall study: The analysis combined second doses at about 4 or about 12 weeks.

About this clone itself: As yet, its antigen is unknown.

Assay: immunoSEQ multiplex PCR; the TCRdb copy retains only in-frame clones and omits some. Of about 140,000 clones listed, more than 70% were seen once; the top ten hold approximately 3%. Germline CDR1 and CDR2: SGHRS and YFSETQ. Trimming shortened V by 8 bases and J by 6 bases, and 17 bases separated the two germline ends. The CDR3 extends over 14 amino acids. Whole-study results and caveats: Vaccine-related CD4 TCRs covered spike, predominating at 160-218 and 743-854. There were mostly white British donors and more females than males, and clonal diversity was possibly underestimated. Repertoire collection took place solely once the T cell response had peaked.

Sample: peripheral blood, taken on day 0 of AZD1222 vaccination. The chain combines TRBV5-1 with TRBJ1-4, with no clear D. This clonotype was sampled from an adult in good health. The CDR3 spells CASSAGWSDEKLFF. The CDR3 nucleotides are TGCGCCAGTTCGGCGGGGTGGTCCGATGAAAAACTGTTTTTT.